These 18 T cell receptor beta chains share one sample of origin, sequenced in a study of metastatic and nonmetastatic thyroid tumors. TCRdb ran MiXCR on the PCR reads. The sample lists around 26,000 clones, more than 20% occurring once. Each patient came to thyroid surgery without any prior treatment (of any kind). The sequencing sample was made of blood. These receptors originate from a female donor with papillary thyroid cancer or a benign thyroid nodule (not recorded which). Some clones in this sample may be carry-over from other donors' samples.

This clone appeared many times. V gene TRBV9 combines with J gene TRBJ1-2; a weak D match, TRBD1 (5 bases). Trimming left V 3 bases short and J 8 bases short, with 17 bases between. Looked up from germline, CDR1 is SGDLS and CDR2 is YYNGEE. CDR3 length: 14 residues. This chain's CDR3 is CASSGRDPLQGYTF. CDR3 nucleotides: TGTGCCAGCAGCGGTAGGGACCCACTCCAGGGCTACACCTTC.

This clone was seen many times. The V gene is TRBV15, the J gene TRBJ1-6, with 7 nucleotides matching TRBD1. Germline V lookup: CDR1 LNHNV, CDR2 YYDKDF (reference sequence). This CDR3 contains 16 residues. The V gene end was trimmed by 0 bases and the J gene end by 3 bases; junction bases not matched to a gene: 2. The CDR3 is CATSRDGTVYNSPLHF. The CDR3 region has the DNA TGTGCCACCAGCAGAGATGGGACAGTCTATAATTCACCCCTCCACTTT.

This clone occurred many times. One end of the junction varies from germline; a read error may be responsible. The rearrangement uses TRBV12-3 or TRBV12-4 and TRBJ2-5, with TRBD1 identical over 8 bases. This CDR3 has 16 amino acids. CDR3 nucleotides: TGTGCCTGCAGTTTAAGGAACAGGGGGACGGTGGAGACCCAGTACTTC. It translates to CACSLRNRGTVETQYF.

The table lists this clone with many counts. This chain links TRBV5-4 with TRBJ1-2, with no clear D. Germline CDR1 SGHNT, CDR2 YYREEE (reference sequence). Between the trimmed V and J ends, which lost 5 bases and 6 bases, there was a span of 17 bases. CDR3 length equals 14 residues. The CDR3 loop is CASSIGLPGDGYTF. CDR3 sequence (DNA): TGTGCCAGCAGTATTGGACTCCCTGGTGATGGCTACACCTTC.

Remarks on this clone: This may be a read error: a much more frequent sequence differs by one nucleotide. V and J are TRBV3-1 and TRBJ1-5; D gene ambiguous. The CDR3 loop spans 13 amino acids. CDR1 is LGHDT and CDR2 is YNNKEL in the germline V gene (reference sequence). The CDR3 region has the DNA TGTGCCAGCAGTCAACGGCAGTTTCAGACCCAGCATTTT. This translates into CASSQRQFQTQHF. Full variable domain (outside the CDR3, taken from reference TRBV3-1 and TRBJ1-5): DTAVSQTPKYLVTQMGNDKSIKCEQNLGHDTMYWYKQDSKKFLKIMFSYNNKELIINETVPNRFSPKSPDKAHLNLHINSLELGDSAVYFCASSQRQFQTQHFGDGTRLSIL.

Ten or more counts support this clone. V gene TRBV29-1 combines with J gene TRBJ2-2; 12 bases agree with TRBD2. V was pared by 4 bases and J by 7 bases, with 4 bases of the junction left unmatched. Germline CDR1 reads SQVTM; CDR2 reads ANQGSEA. The CDR3 loop spans 14 amino acids. The DNA for the CDR3 is TGCAGCGTTGGACTAGCGGGAGATCACGGGGAGCTGTTTTTT. Amino acid sequence: CSVGLAGDHGELFF.

The chain joins TRBV5-1 to TRBJ2-2; 12 bases agree with TRBD2. The CDR3 loop spans 15 amino acids. V lost 3 bases to trimming and J lost 9 bases; unmatched junction nucleotides: 6. From germline, CDR1 is SGHRS and CDR2 YFSETQ. CDR3 bases: TGCGCCAGCAGCTCTGGACTAGCGGGAAACCGGGAGCTGTTTTTT. It codes for CASSSGLAGNRELFF.

This clone has at least ten counts. The chain uses TRBV20-1 and TRBJ2-6; D unresolved. This CDR3 region has 14 residues. V lost 3 bases, J lost 3 bases, and 9 bases lay in between. From germline, CDR1 is DFQATT and CDR2 SNEGSKA (reference sequence). The CDR3 loop is CSASLGNGANVLTF. CDR3 sequence (DNA): TGCAGTGCTAGTCTGGGCAATGGGGCCAACGTCCTGACTTTC.

This clone has ten or more counts. The gene calls are TRBV10-1 and TRBJ2-2; D is unresolved. The CDR3 consists of 14 residues. The germline gives CDR1 WNHNN, CDR2 SYGVQD (reference sequence). V gave up 2 bases and J gave up 5 bases, with 9 bases separating them. The CDR3 coding sequence is TGCGCCAGCAGTGAGCTTGTGGGGACCGGGGAGCTGTTTTTT. Translating it yields CASSELVGTGELFF.

The chain couples TRBV4-1 to TRBJ2-1, with D unclear. V lost 4 bases and J lost 0, with 13 bases in between. Germline assignment: CDR1 MGHRA and CDR2 YSYEKL. This CDR3 has 16 amino acids. Written as DNA, the CDR3 is TGCGCCAGCAGCCCAATGACGGCGAGCTCCTACAATGAGCAGTTCTTC. Its protein product is CASSPMTASSYNEQFF.

This clone came up many times. The chain links TRBV14 to TRBJ2-1, with D perhaps matching TRBD2 (5 bases). This CDR3 has 15 residues. V lost 6 bases to trimming and J lost 6 bases, with 18 bases between them. The germline gives CDR1 SGHDN, CDR2 FVKESK. The CDR3 nucleotides read TGTGCCAGCAGTCGTATGTGGCGTCGGGGCAATGAGCAGTTCTTC. Translating it yields CASSRMWRRGNEQFF.

With respect to this clone: At one boundary the junction diverges from the germline segment, which might be a read error. The chain has TRBV10-3 and TRBJ2-1, with D uncertain. Germline CDR1 ENHRY, CDR2 SYGVKD. This CDR3 has 14 amino acids. The DNA for the CDR3 is TGTGCAATCAGTGATAATTTCGAGGTCAATGAGCAGTTCTTC. It is translated as CAISDNFEVNEQFF.

This clone came up many times. The chain links TRBV5-6 to TRBJ2-7; 9 bases agree with TRBD2. V dropped 5 bases and J dropped 7; count of bases not matched to a gene: 13. Germline loops: CDR1 SGHDT, CDR2 YYEEEE. There are 15 residues in the CDR3. This chain's CDR3 is CASRYRAGGHGEQYF. The CDR3 region has the DNA TGTGCCAGCAGGTACCGAGCGGGGGGTCATGGGGAGCAGTACTTC.

This clone was seen at least ten times. The chain joins TRBV19 to TRBJ2-1; D unclear. Germline V gene lookup returns CDR1 LNHDA and CDR2 SQIVND (reference sequence). V lost 6 bases, J lost 0 bases, and 12 bases lay in between. CDR3 length equals 15 residues. The CDR3 DNA follows: TGTGCCAGTAGGAGAAGCGCGGACTCCTACAATGAGCAGTTCTTC. Protein sequence: CASRRSADSYNEQFF.

This clone counts as medium-sized. J is TRBJ1-2 and V is TRBV6-1; D is uncertain. The length of the CDR3 is 13 residues. CDR1 is MNHNS, CDR2 SASEGT, per germline. Trimming left V 2 bases short and J 4 bases short, with 8 bases between. The CDR3 protein is CASSEPGPYGYTF. Here the CDR3 DNA reads TGTGCCAGCAGTGAACCCGGGCCCTATGGCTACACCTTC.

The chain carries TRBV7-2 and TRBJ2-5, with TRBD2 identical over 7 bases. Germline V gives CDR1 SGHTA, CDR2 FQGNSA. V lost 0 bases, J lost 5 bases, and 6 bases stayed unmatched. The CDR3 runs to 15 residues. The CDR3 loop is CASSLASVGGETQYF. The DNA for the CDR3 is TGTGCCAGCAGCTTAGCCTCGGTGGGGGGGGAGACCCAGTACTTC.

Comment on this clone: The junction departs from the called germline gene at one end, perhaps through a read error. This chain links TRBV7-8 with TRBJ2-7; D possibly corresponds to TRBD1 (6 bases). CDR3 length equals 13 residues. In germline, CDR1 is SGHVS, CDR2 FQNEAQ. CDR3 sequence: CASILQGDHEQYF. The CDR3 nucleotides read TGTGCCAGCATCTTACAGGGAGACCACGAGCAGTACTTC.

The chain carries TRBV3-1 and TRBJ2-7; D not certain. Trimming stripped 1 base from V and 7 bases from J, with 11 bases between. This CDR3 region has 13 residues. Germline V gene sequence: CDR1 LGHDT, CDR2 YNNKEL (reference sequence). The CDR3 is CASSQAGSGEQYF. CDR3 in DNA: TGTGCCAGCAGCCAAGCGGGTAGTGGGGAGCAGTACTTC.